Detailed here is one TCR beta chain. The sample holds a few counts of this clonotype. Its antigen is still unknown. Base-call qualities are not available, and no considerably larger clone is one nucleotide away. The TCR beta CDR3 regions were amplified from the RNA transcripts. A first-round RT-PCR of the TCR CDR3 used the HTBI primer set with the Qiagen OneStep RT-PCR kit. Libraries were constructed in a second round of multiplex PCR, after which size selection and purification were carried out. Sequencing of the libraries was done on an Illumina HiSeq2000 using paired-end 100 bp reads. The paper's processing steps were these. Raw data were processed with SOAPnuke, discarding reads with adapters, uncalled bases, mean Phred below 15, or no exact constant-primer or identifier match. COPE v1.2.5 was used to merge high-quality paired reads, and clonotypes were defined as unique nucleotide sequences. MiTCR v1.1 was used to align clonotypes to the IMGT TRBV, TRBD and TRBJ reference segments. The analysis included only V-J combinations with a frequency above 0.0001, which together covered 99% to 99.2% of the repertoires. A TCS score was defined as the ratio between F50 (clonal expansion) and ExV (chaos), using BLOSUM62-based TCRdist between CDR3 peptides within each V-J. Welch's t-statistics and random forest reduced 500 to 550 V-J features to around 14, which were used in a naive Bayes classifier (R e1071). The public sequencing data were trimmed at Q25 with fastp and processed into clonotypes with MiXCR by TCRdb, which kept only in-frame beta chains. Rows are combined by CDR3 protein, so each entry shows the most common genes and DNA. These V and J calls are TCRdb output, not the study's own analysis. A total of hundreds of thousands of distinct CDR3 sequences appear in this sample, roughly 24% of them only once. The ten largest clones add up to 10% to 12% of the sample.

Ophthalmopathy patients had moderately to severely active disease, Clinical Activity Score of at least 3, NOSPECS grade of at least 4, and duration under 3 months. Patients with uncontrolled infections, other autoimmune diseases, pregnancy or lactation were excluded. Clinical symptoms, serum thyroxine and TRAb, thyroid ultrasound, and orbital computed tomography formed the basis for the diagnoses. Ficoll-Paque density gradient centrifugation was used to isolate PBMCs from approximately 10 ml of fresh peripheral blood. Trizol reagent was used to extract total RNA, and RNA quality was then checked on an Agilent 2100 Bioanalyzer. These data are taken from a study of T cells in Graves' hyperthyroidism and ophthalmopathy (dated by TCRdb to 2018 to 2020). A note on the overall study: Peripheral blood was sampled at the time of initial diagnosis, prior to any treatment. To identify TCR V-J signatures that set the groups apart, the researchers used a discovery cohort of about a hundred patients, made up of 40 to 45 with Graves' ophthalmopathy and 57 with stable Graves' hyperthyroidism. Prospective prediction of ophthalmopathy was tested in an independent validation cohort consisting of roughly 19 hyperthyroidism patients and around 17 patients who later progressed to ophthalmopathy. For training and testing, the 100 or so patients in the discovery cohort were randomly divided in a 7:3 ratio. In roughly six Graves' hyperthyroidism patients, the study also compared T-cell repertoires from thyroid tissue with T-cell repertoires from blood. After sampling, hyperthyroidism patients received methimazole starting at 30 mg daily, and ophthalmopathy patients received high-dose intravenous methylprednisolone. TCR Vbeta CDR3 sequencing of fewer than 150 peripheral blood samples (roughly 43 ophthalmopathy, roughly 74 hyperthyroidism and roughly 17 progressor patients) is reported in the paper. Study-level results and caveats: Most expanded thyroid clonotypes (frequency above 0.001) were also found in blood, which suggests that blood repertoires may mirror thyroid immune responses. No statistical method was used to fix the sample size in advance, and group allocation was not hidden from the investigators. Ophthalmopathy was separated from stable hyperthyroidism by a 13 V-J signature model, with about 86% sensitivity and just over 81% specificity obtained in cross-validation and 80%/75% obtained in testing. During validation, the model predicted progression to ophthalmopathy a median of roughly 7.1 months ahead of onset, with approximately 70% sensitivity and less than 85% specificity.

V is cut back by 5 bases and J by 4 bases, with 8 bases in the junction unmatched. Its CDR3 holds 13 amino acids, cysteine through phenylalanine. Kept here is only the CDR3 DNA, which spans 39 bases and is read in frame from base 1. The germline V gene (reference sequence) supplies CDR1 DFQATT and CDR2 SNEGSKA. The sample was blood. The source of this sequence is a woman aged 25 to 39 with Graves' ophthalmopathy. The rearrangement joined TRBV20-1 to TRBJ2-7; 7 central bases correspond to TRBD1. CDR3 protein: CSAARTGEYEQYF. DNA sequence: TGCAGTGCTGCCAGGACAGGTGAATACGAGCAGTACTTC.